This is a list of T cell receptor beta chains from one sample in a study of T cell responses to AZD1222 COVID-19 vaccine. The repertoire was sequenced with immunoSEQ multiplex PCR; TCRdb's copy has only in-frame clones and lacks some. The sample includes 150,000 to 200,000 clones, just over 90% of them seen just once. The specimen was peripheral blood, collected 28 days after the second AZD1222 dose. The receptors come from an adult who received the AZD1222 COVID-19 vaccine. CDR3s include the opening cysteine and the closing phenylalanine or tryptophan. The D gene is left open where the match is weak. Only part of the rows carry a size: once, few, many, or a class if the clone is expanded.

TGTGCCAGCAGCGTGTCCCCGAATCCAGATACGCAGTATTTT,CASSVSPNPDTQYF,TRBJ2-3,TRBV9,-,-
TGTGCCAGCACCTTAACGGCGACGATCAATGAAAAACTGTTTTTT,CASTLTATINEKLFF,TRBJ1-4,TRBV11-1,-,-
TGTGCCAGCAGTTTAGGCAGGGCGACGAATCAGCCCCAGCATTTT,CASSLGRATNQPQHF,TRBJ1-5,TRBV27,-,-
TGTGCCAGCAGTTCCGGCCTGGGCTATGGCTACACCTTC,CASSSGLGYGYTF,TRBJ1-2,TRBV28,-,-
TGCGCCAGCAGTGGCGGGGGGCCGGTGTGGGAGACCCAGTACTTC,CASSGGGPVWETQYF,TRBJ2-5,TRBV5-1,TRBD2,-
TGCAGTGCTAGTGGGGGTAGAGGGAATGAGCAGTTCTTC,CSASGGRGNEQFF,TRBJ2-1,TRBV20-1,-,-
TGTGCCAGCTCACCCCCGGGGGACACTGAAGCTTTCTTT,CASSPPGDTEAFF,TRBJ1-1,TRBV18,-,-
TGCAGCGTAACTAGCGGGGTAGAGACCCAGTACTTC,CSVTSGVETQYF,TRBJ2-5,TRBV29-1,TRBD2,-
TGTGCCAGCAGCTTGAGTGGCGGGCCAAGCTCCTACAATGAGCAGTTCTTC,CASSLSGGPSSYNEQFF,TRBJ2-1,TRBV5-6,-,-
TGCGCCAGCAGTGAGTACGACAGGGGAGGTCAGCCCCAGCATTTT,CASSEYDRGGQPQHF,TRBJ1-5,TRBV10-2,TRBD1,-
TGTGCCATCGGCGTTAGCGGGGGAGAAGAGACCCAGTACTTC,CAIGVSGGEETQYF,TRBJ2-5,TRBV10-3,TRBD2,-
TGTGCCAGCAGTGAATGGGGTCTACCTGAGCAGTTCTTC,CASSEWGLPEQFF,TRBJ2-1,TRBV2,-,-
TGTGCCAGCAGCCATGTCTCTGGAAACACCATATATTTT,CASSHVSGNTIYF,TRBJ1-3,TRBV14,-,-
TGTGCCAGCAGCCAAGATCTTGGCGGTTTCGGACAGGGTCTCATGAACACTGAAGCTTTCTTT,CASSQDLGGFGQGLMNTEAFF,TRBJ1-1,TRBV4-2,TRBD1,once
TGTGCCAGCAGCCAAGTTACCAGGGAGAGTGGCTACACCTTC,CASSQVTRESGYTF,TRBJ1-2,TRBV3-1/TRBV3-2,-,-
TGTGCCAGTAGTATCCTTCCTCAGCTAGCTAGCACAGATACGCAGTATTTT,CASSILPQLASTDTQYF,TRBJ2-3,TRBV19,-,-
TGTGCCAGCTCACCACGTGGGACAGGGATCTACGAGCAGTACTTC,CASSPRGTGIYEQYF,TRBJ2-7,TRBV18,TRBD1,once
TGTGCCAGCACCCAAGGGCAGTCTAGGGCCAATTCACCCCTCCACTTT,CASTQGQSRANSPLHF,TRBJ1-6,TRBV7-9,-,few
TGCGCCAGCAGCTTGAGTCCCCAAACAGTCGGCTACACCTTC,CASSLSPQTVGYTF,TRBJ1-2,TRBV5-1,-,-
TGTGCCAGTAGCCTTGACAGGGCCACTGAAGCTTTCTTT,CASSLDRATEAFF,TRBJ1-1,TRBV19,TRBD1,-
TGTGCCAGCAGCTTAGTGGCAGGGGCGAACACTGAAGCTTTCTTT,CASSLVAGANTEAFF,TRBJ1-1,TRBV7-8,-,-
TGTGCCAGCAGTTATTCGCAGGTCTATGGCTACACCTTC,CASSYSQVYGYTF,TRBJ1-2,TRBV6-2/TRBV6-3,-,-
TGCGCCAGCAGCTTGACCGGGTGGGCCCAGGGGAACACTGAAGCTTTCTTT,CASSLTGWAQGNTEAFF,TRBJ1-1,TRBV5-1,-,-
TGTGCCAGCAGCAAACGGACTGGGACCGAACTGTTTTTT,CASSKRTGTELFF,TRBJ1-4,TRBV9,-,-
TGTGCCAGCAGCAACATGAAAGGGTGGGTCCCAGATACGCAGTATTTT,CASSNMKGWVPDTQYF,TRBJ2-3,TRBV5-4,-,-
TGTGCCACCAGTGACCGGGGAAGGGTTACAAGCAATCAGCCCCAGCATTTT,CATSDRGRVTSNQPQHF,TRBJ1-5,TRBV24-1,-,-
TGTGCCAGCAGCGCCTCCGGGACAGGGGCCACTCGAGACACCATATATTTT,CASSASGTGATRDTIYF,TRBJ1-3,TRBV7-9,TRBD1,once
TGTGCCATCACCGACCTAGGTGTAACAGATACGCAGTATTTT,CAITDLGVTDTQYF,TRBJ2-3,TRBV10-3,-,-
TGTGCCAGCAACCTCTCTGGCGGGAGCTCCTACGAGCAGTACTTC,CASNLSGGSSYEQYF,TRBJ2-7,TRBV2,TRBD2,-
TGTGCCAGCAGTTTAGTCGGGGGTAATGAAAAACTGTTTTTT,CASSLVGGNEKLFF,TRBJ1-4,TRBV28,-,-
TGTGCCAGCAGCTCCCGGACTAGCGGGAGTGTCGGGGAGCTGTTTTTT,CASSSRTSGSVGELFF,TRBJ2-2,TRBV5-4,TRBD2,few
TGTGCCAGCAGTTTATCAGCCGGGACAGGGTTGAATGAGCAGTTCTTC,CASSLSAGTGLNEQFF,TRBJ2-1,TRBV27,TRBD1,-
TGTGCCAGCAGCGTAGCTCAACAAAACTATGGCTACACCTTC,CASSVAQQNYGYTF,TRBJ1-2,TRBV9,-,-
TGCAGCGTCGTTACAGGGGATGGCTACACCTTC,CSVVTGDGYTF,TRBJ1-2,TRBV29-1,TRBD1,-
TGTGCCAGCAGCCCCGACAGCATTCAGTACTTC,CASSPDSIQYF,TRBJ2-4,TRBV11-2,-,-
TGCGCCAGCAGCTTGGGGTCCTGGGGGGTATACAATGAGCAGTTCTTC,CASSLGSWGVYNEQFF,TRBJ2-1,TRBV5-1,-,-
TGTGCCAGCGGAGTCAAGTCCAACACTGAAGCTTTCTTT,CASGVKSNTEAFF,TRBJ1-1,TRBV9,-,-
TGTGCCAGCAGTGAGGTTGGGGGACGCGGCTACACCTTC,CASSEVGGRGYTF,TRBJ1-2,TRBV6-1,-,-
TGTGCCAGCAGTTTTTCGGGGAGGGGACTCTATGGCTACACCTTC,CASSFSGRGLYGYTF,TRBJ1-2,TRBV27,-,-
TGTGCCAGCAGCTTAGTCGGCGGCTCCTACAATGAGCAGTTCTTC,CASSLVGGSYNEQFF,TRBJ2-1,TRBV11-2,-,-
TGCGCCAGCAGCTCCTGGGGTGCAGATACGCAGTATTTT,CASSSWGADTQYF,TRBJ2-3,TRBV5-1,-,-
TGCAGCGCCGGACTAGCGGGGGGGATCCAGTACTTC,CSAGLAGGIQYF,TRBJ2-5,TRBV29-1,TRBD2,-
TGTGCCAGCTCACCAGGGACAGGGCGCAATCAGCCCCAGCATTTT,CASSPGTGRNQPQHF,TRBJ1-5,TRBV18,TRBD1,once
TGTGCCAGCACCGGACTAGCGGCTGCCGGGACCCAGTACTTC,CASTGLAAAGTQYF,TRBJ2-5,TRBV2,TRBD2,-